What follows are 17 T cell receptor beta chains derived from one specimen sequenced in a study of beta chain features in type 1 diabetes. Study observations and caveats: Researchers report that Type 1 diabetes patients had moderately but significantly shorter TCRB CDR3s across all four CD4+ subsets.

Expressed TCRB transcripts were sequenced after all isolated RNA was converted to cDNA. Sequencing used immunoSEQ multiplex PCR; TCRdb keeps in-frame clones, though not all of them. The table records around 110,000 clones, around 17% of them present only once. These receptors have no known antigen. The sample consisted of central memory CD4+ T cells from blood. All receptors derive from a man aged 25 to 40 with type 1 diabetes.

The chain uses TRBV7-2 and TRBJ2-7; 8 bases line up with TRBD2. The CDR3 is 18 amino acids. Germline CDR1 and CDR2: SGHTA and FQGNSA. V shed 2 bases and J 1 base; nucleotides not matched to a gene: 13. The CDR3 DNA follows: TGTGCCAGCAGCTTAAGGCTTCCGGTTAGCGGGGAGTCCTACGAGCAGTACTTC. It encodes CASSLRLPVSGESYEQYF.

As for this clone: This CDR3 is missing its conserved last phenylalanine or tryptophan, likely due to a read error. The limits of the CDR3 on the DNA are not certain, so only TCRdb's listed CDR3 is given. The chain carries TRBV10-3 and TRBJ2-7; no check of the table's D call, TRBD1, against the DNA was made. The CDR3 spans 12 residues, counting both ends. CDR1 ENHRY and CDR2 SYGVKD come from the germline V gene. The CDR3 spells CASSEAARDRSM.

The chain recombines TRBV7-2 with TRBJ1-6; D unresolved. The V end was cut by 5 bases, the J end by 13 bases, with 15 bases between. Germline CDR1 SGHTA, CDR2 FQGNSA. The CDR3 extends over 13 amino acids. CDR3 coding DNA: TGTGCCAGCAGCGTGACGGAGTTGAGCCCCCTCCACTTT. This translates into CASSVTELSPLHF.

This clone was counted a few times. The gene calls are TRBV5-1 and TRBJ2-2; TRBD2 agrees at 8 bases. J lost 4 bases, V lost 4 bases, and 3 bases had no gene match. The germline gives CDR1 SGHRS, CDR2 YFSETQ. The CDR3 length is 14 residues. The CDR3 region is CASSPSGGTGELFF. DNA of the CDR3: TGCGCCAGCAGCCCAAGCGGGGGCACCGGGGAGCTGTTTTTT.

The chain joins TRBV2 to TRBJ1-2, with a possible D match to TRBD1 (5 bases). Germline V gene data show CDR1 as SNHLY and CDR2 as FYNNEI. This CDR3 is 13 amino acids long. Trimming removed 8 bases at V and 8 bases at J, with 18 bases between. The CDR3 spells CASHLREEGGYTF. For the CDR3, the DNA is TGTGCCAGCCACCTCAGGGAGGAGGGAGGCTACACCTTC.

V and J are TRBV29-1 and TRBJ2-5, with 11 bases lining up with TRBD2. Germline V gene sequence: CDR1 SQVTM, CDR2 ANQGSEA. The CDR3 contains 18 residues. J lost 0 bases, V lost 0 bases, and 9 bases had no gene match. In nucleotides, the CDR3 is TGCAGCGTTGAAGAATGGCTAGCGGGGGGCTCGTACCAAGAGACCCAGTACTTC. This codes for CSVEEWLAGGSYQETQYF.

V and J are TRBV5-5 and TRBJ1-1; unclear D gene. Germline loops: CDR1 SGHKS, CDR2 YYEKEE (reference sequence). The CDR3 totals 16 residues. V lost 2 bases and J 1 base, leaving 15 bases between the germline ends. The CDR3 loop is CASSLNSPIENTEAFF. The CDR3 coding sequence is TGTGCCAGCAGCTTAAACTCCCCCATTGAGAACACTGAAGCTTTCTTT.

In its sample, this clone was seen a few times. The chain couples TRBV7-3 to TRBJ2-5; TRBD2 aligns across 8 bases. The J segment lost 3 bases and the V segment lost 1 base, leaving 7 bases of the junction unmatched. The germline V gene has CDR1 SGHTA and CDR2 FQGTGA. The length of the CDR3 is 16 residues. CDR3 DNA: TGTGCCAGCAGCTTAAGAATAGCGGGGACTAAAGAGACCCAGTACTTC. Amino acid sequence: CASSLRIAGTKETQYF.

The V call is TRBV6-1, the J call TRBJ1-3; the match to TRBD1 covers 8 bases. V was clipped by 6 bases and J by 2 bases; unmatched bases: 3. The CDR3 loop spans 14 amino acids. CDR1 is MNHNS, CDR2 SASEGT, per germline. The CDR3 region is CASRTGDAGNTIYF. The CDR3 DNA sequence: TGTGCCAGCAGGACAGGGGATGCTGGAAACACCATATATTTT.

CDR3 protein: CASSPQRGNNEKLFF. The CDR3 DNA reads TGTGCCAGCAGCCCACAGAGGGGTAATAATGAAAAACTGTTTTTT. The chain links TRBV7-2 to TRBJ1-4; D perhaps matches TRBD1 (5 bases). The CDR3 is made up of 15 amino acids. V lost 5 bases and J lost 4, with 14 bases in between. Germline CDR1 reads SGHTA; CDR2 reads FQGNSA. Variable domain in full (rest from reference TRBV7-2 and TRBJ1-4): GAGVSQSPSNKVTEKGKDVELRCDPISGHTALYWYRQSLGQGLEFLIYFQGNSAPDKSGLPSDRFSAERTGGSVSTLTIQRTQQEDSAVYLCASSPQRGNNEKLFFGSGTQLSVL.

This clone has a handful of counts. The chain is built from TRBV7-9 and TRBJ2-7; D is unresolved. The germline CDR1 and CDR2 sequences are SEHNR and FQNEAQ (reference sequence). V was clipped by 1 base and J by 2 bases, with 9 bases between them. This CDR3 comprises 14 residues. The CDR3 nucleotides are TGTGCCAGCAGCTTAGGATCACTTACCTACGAGCAGTACTTC. Translation: CASSLGSLTYEQYF.

This clone was observed a handful of times. The chain joins TRBV29-1 to TRBJ2-3, with D possibly being TRBD1 (5 bases). This CDR3 spans 13 amino acids. V lost 4 bases to trimming and J lost 2 bases, with 10 bases between them. Germline CDR1 reads SQVTM; CDR2 reads ANQGSEA. The CDR3 DNA follows: TGCAGCGTTGGGGGCTCCTCCACAGATACGCAGTATTTT. Protein sequence: CSVGGSSTDTQYF.

CDR3: CSVEANVAGGGEQYF. The CDR3 DNA sequence: TGCAGCGTTGAAGCGAACGTGGCAGGGGGAGGGGAGCAGTACTTC. This chain uses TRBV29-1 with TRBJ2-7; D possibly matches TRBD1 or TRBD2 (7 bases each). This CDR3 is 15 amino acids long. Trimming took off 1 base at V and 7 bases at J, with 20 bases between the two ends. Per germline, CDR1 SQVTM and CDR2 ANQGSEA.

This clone was counted between two and nine times. The chain uses TRBV9 and TRBJ2-3, with a possible D match to TRBD2 (5 bases). The CDR3 consists of 14 residues. Germline-derived CDR1 and CDR2 are SGDLS and YYNGEE. The V end was cut by 3 bases, the J end by 1 base, with 9 bases between. In DNA, the CDR3 is TGTGCCAGCAGCGGCGCCGGGGGCACAGATACGCAGTATTTT. This codes for CASSGAGGTDTQYF.

This clone has more than one count but fewer than ten. The CDR3 nucleotides read TGTGCCAGCAGCCGAGGGTCACTCGGGGGAAACACCGGGGAGCTGTTTTTT. Amino acids: CASSRGSLGGNTGELFF. The chain joins TRBV28 to TRBJ2-2; tentative D call: TRBD2 (6 bases). Germline loops: CDR1 MDHEN, CDR2 SYDVKM. This CDR3 spans 17 amino acids. Trimming pared 6 bases from V and 2 bases from J, leaving 19 bases between.

The J gene is TRBJ1-4, the V gene TRBV4-3; D is unclear. The ends were cut back, 0 bases at V and 7 bases at J, with 12 bases in the middle. The CDR3 has 15 amino acids. Germline loops: CDR1 LGHNA, CDR2 YSLEER. CDR3 in amino acids: CASSQDLSLVEKLFF. Written as DNA, the CDR3 is TGCGCCAGCAGCCAAGATCTAAGCCTGGTTGAAAAACTGTTTTTT.

The chain couples TRBV10-3 to TRBJ2-7; 10 nucleotides line up with TRBD2. Losses at the gene ends were 5 bases for V and 3 bases for J; bases not matched to a gene: 19. CDR3 size: 19 residues. Germline V gene sequence: CDR1 ENHRY, CDR2 SYGVKD. CDR3 sequence: CAISTSVGLASRGGYEQYF. In nucleotides, the CDR3 is TGTGCCATCAGTACCAGCGTGGGACTAGCGTCAAGAGGGGGCTACGAGCAGTACTTC.